The 8 T cell receptor beta chains given below trace back to one sample, sequenced in a study of shared clonotypes between healthy human individuals. Clones were read by immunoSEQ multiplex PCR, and TCRdb kept only the in-frame ones, dropping some. The sample comprises about a million clones, approximately 76% of which are singletons, and around 1.5% rests with the top ten. Material for sequencing was memory CD4+ T cells sorted from blood. The subset is: CD45RA-negative fraction. The receptors were gathered from a man younger than 30 in good health.

This rearrangement joins TRBV4-3 to TRBJ2-2; D might be TRBD2 (6 bases). Looked up from germline, CDR1 is LGHNA and CDR2 is YSLEER. Deletions cut 0 bases from V and 6 bases from J, with 11 bases between. This CDR3 has 15 residues. Written as DNA, the CDR3 is TGCGCCAGCAGCCAAGATGGAGGGTACGCCGGGGAGCTGTTTTTT. Amino acids: CASSQDGGYAGELFF.

This rearrangement joins TRBV11-1 to TRBJ2-5; D unresolved. Germline CDR1 reads SGHAT; CDR2 reads FQDESV (reference sequence). The CDR3 runs to 13 residues. The V gene lost 3 bases and the J gene lost 5 bases, with 10 bases spanning the gap. CDR3 DNA sequence: TGTGCCAGCAGCTTCCCGGGCGCGGAGACCCAGTACTTC. Protein product: CASSFPGAETQYF.

The chain recombines TRBV4-1 with TRBJ1-4; maybe TRBD1 (5 bases). The CDR3 loop spans 14 amino acids. CDR1 and CDR2 from the germline V gene are MGHRA and YSYEKL. Trimming removed 1 base at V and 4 bases at J, with 7 bases between. CDR3 residues: CASSQGGLNEKLFF. CDR3 DNA sequence: TGCGCCAGCAGCCAAGGGGGACTTAATGAAAAACTGTTTTTT.

The V gene is TRBV20-1, the J gene TRBJ2-3; the D is unclear. The CDR3 sequence is 10 residues long. CDR1 and CDR2 (germline): DFQATT, SNEGSKA (reference sequence). The CDR3 reads CRASTDTQYF. CDR3 bases: TGCAGGGCCTCGACAGATACGCAGTATTTT.

This clone showed up just a few times. This rearrangement joins TRBV10-2 to TRBJ1-2; 10 positions match TRBD1. Germline V gene sequence: CDR1 WSHSY, CDR2 SAAADI. CDR3 length equals 13 residues. V lost 6 bases and J lost 8; bases outside the gene matches: 6. CDR3 nucleotides: TGCGCCAGCAGCCCGACAGGGGGCGGCGGCTACACCTTC. Translating it yields CASSPTGGGGYTF.

V and J are TRBV9 and TRBJ1-4; weak D call: TRBD1 (5 bases). From germline, CDR1 is SGDLS and CDR2 YYNGEE. V was shortened by 3 bases and J by 0 bases, with 18 bases between the two germline ends. This CDR3 is 18 amino acids long. The CDR3 spells CASSGGSGSRATNEKLFF. In DNA form, the CDR3 reads TGTGCCAGCAGCGGAGGGTCAGGGAGTAGGGCAACTAATGAAAAACTGTTTTTT.

The sample holds one count of this clone. The rearrangement joins TRBV11-2 to TRBJ2-4; D is uncertain. Germline CDR1 is SGHAT and CDR2 is FQNNGV. Trimming removed 5 bases from V and 0 bases from J, with 17 bases in between. The CDR3 is 17 residues long. The CDR3 coding sequence is TGTGCCAGCAGCCTATCTCAGGCTCCGGTAGCCAAAAACATTCAGTACTTC. It specifies CASSLSQAPVAKNIQYF.

The V call is TRBV11-2, the J call TRBJ2-5; no clear D gene. There are 13 residues in the CDR3. Germline V gives CDR1 SGHAT, CDR2 FQNNGV. Trimming shortened V by 1 base and J by 3 bases, and 6 bases separated the two germline ends. CDR3 sequence (DNA): TGTGCCAGCAGCTTAGCCATCGAAGAGACCCAGTACTTC. Encoded protein: CASSLAIEETQYF. Full variable domain (missing parts from reference TRBV11-2 and TRBJ2-5): EAGVAQSPRYKIIEKRQSVAFWCNPISGHATLYWYQQILGQGPKLLIQFQNNGVVDDSQLPKDRFSAERLKGVDSTLKIQPAKLEDSAVYLCASSLAIEETQYFGPGTRLLVL.